The rows below give T cell receptor beta chains drawn from one sample of a study of T cell responses to AZD1222 COVID-19 vaccine. Here immunoSEQ multiplex PCR was the method, and the copy in TCRdb shows in-frame clones only, minus some. This repertoire shows almost 35,000 clones, 85% to 90% found once; its top ten account for about 7%. This specimen consisted of peripheral blood, obtained on day 0 of AZD1222 vaccination. The source of these receptors is an adult in good health. Both conserved end residues are part of each CDR3. The order of the fields is V gene, D gene, J gene, clone size, CDR3 protein, CDR3 DNA. A D gene is named only where the DNA matches it firmly. Where a row states a size, it is once, few, many or the class of an expanded clone; other rows omit it.

TRBV7-9,TRBD1,TRBJ1-3,NA,CASSQTGVVSGNTIYF,TGTGCCAGCAGCCAGACAGGGGTAGTATCTGGAAACACCATATATTTT
TRBV6-2/TRBV6-3,NA,TRBJ1-1,NA,CASSYSAGTEAFF,TGTGCCAGCAGTTACTCCGCGGGCACTGAAGCTTTCTTT
TRBV28,NA,TRBJ2-6,NA,CASSSGANVLTF,TGTGCCAGCAGTTCCGGGGCCAACGTCCTGACTTTC
TRBV10-2,NA,TRBJ2-2,NA,CASRSANTGELFF,TGCGCCAGCAGGTCAGCGAACACCGGGGAGCTGTTTTTT
TRBV10-3,TRBD2,TRBJ2-2,NA,CAISTSGGNTGELFF,TGTGCCATCAGTACTAGCGGGGGGAACACCGGGGAGCTGTTTTTT
TRBV7-2,TRBD2,TRBJ2-1,NA,CASSLVAGGYNEQFF,TGTGCCAGCAGCTTAGTTGCGGGGGGTTACAATGAGCAGTTCTTC
TRBV28,NA,TRBJ1-5,few,CASTMGGDHNQPQHF,TGTGCCAGCACCATGGGGGGGGACCACAATCAGCCCCAGCATTTT
TRBV5-1,NA,TRBJ2-2,once,CASSLSMNTGELFF,TGCGCCAGCAGCTTGTCAATGAACACCGGGGAGCTGTTTTTT
TRBV6-5,NA,TRBJ1-1,NA,CASSYSSRGRDKAFF,TGTGCCAGCAGTTACTCGTCCAGGGGACGCGATAAAGCTTTCTTT
TRBV5-8,NA,TRBJ2-1,NA,CASSLANEQFF,TGTGCCAGCAGCTTGGCCAATGAGCAGTTCTTC
TRBV7-6,NA,TRBJ2-5,NA,CASSGRLQETQYF,TGTGCCAGTTCGGGACGGCTGCAAGAGACCCAGTACTTC
TRBV7-2,TRBD2,TRBJ2-4,NA,CASSLQSAGVPGDIQYF,TGTGCCAGCAGCTTACAGTCAGCGGGGGTGCCTGGGGACATTCAGTACTTC
TRBV27,NA,TRBJ1-6,NA,CASSLEYNSPLHF,TGTGCCAGCAGTTTAGAATACAATTCACCCCTCCACTTT
TRBV5-1,TRBD1,TRBJ1-2,NA,CASSLRTGVEGYTF,TGCGCCAGCAGTTTACGAACAGGGGTGGAAGGCTACACCTTC
TRBV27,NA,TRBJ1-1,NA,CASSLIAAGGGNTEAFF,TGTGCCAGCAGTTTAATCGCTGCAGGTGGCGGGAACACTGAAGCTTTCTTT
TRBV5-6,TRBD1,TRBJ2-7,NA,CASSFGTGPEQYF,TGTGCCAGCAGCTTTGGGACAGGGCCCGAGCAGTACTTC
TRBV6-5,NA,TRBJ2-3,NA,CASRESPTDTQYF,TGTGCCAGCAGGGAGTCTCCCACAGATACGCAGTATTTT
TRBV18,NA,TRBJ2-7,NA,CASSPSRTVDEQYF,TGTGCCAGCTCACCTTCCCGGACAGTGGACGAGCAGTACTTC
TRBV6-5,TRBD1,TRBJ1-5,NA,CASSNRGSLEPQHF,TGTGCCAGCAGCAACAGGGGAAGTCTCGAGCCCCAGCATTTT
TRBV4-2,NA,TRBJ1-2,NA,CASSQGAGEGYGYTF,TGTGCCAGCAGCCAAGGAGCAGGGGAAGGCTATGGCTACACCTTC
TRBV6-5,NA,TRBJ2-7,NA,CASSADVPLEQYF,TGTGCCAGCAGCGCCGACGTGCCTCTCGAGCAGTACTTC
TRBV11-2,NA,TRBJ2-7,NA,CASSLGGSYEQYF,TGTGCCAGCAGCTTAGGAGGTTCCTACGAGCAGTACTTC